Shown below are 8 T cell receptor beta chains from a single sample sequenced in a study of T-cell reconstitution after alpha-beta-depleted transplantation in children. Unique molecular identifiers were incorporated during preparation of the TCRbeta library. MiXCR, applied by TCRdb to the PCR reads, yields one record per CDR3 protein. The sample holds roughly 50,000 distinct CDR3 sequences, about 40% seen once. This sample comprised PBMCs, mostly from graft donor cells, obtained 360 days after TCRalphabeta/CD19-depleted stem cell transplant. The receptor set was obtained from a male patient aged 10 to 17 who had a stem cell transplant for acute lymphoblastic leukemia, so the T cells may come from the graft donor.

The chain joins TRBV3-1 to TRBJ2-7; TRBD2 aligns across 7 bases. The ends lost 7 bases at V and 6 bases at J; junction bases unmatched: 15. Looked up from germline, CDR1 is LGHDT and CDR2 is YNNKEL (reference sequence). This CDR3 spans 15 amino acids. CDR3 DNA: TGTGCCAGCACTCAAGTGAGGGAGGGCCTATCCGAGCAGTACGTC. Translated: CASTQVREGLSEQYV.

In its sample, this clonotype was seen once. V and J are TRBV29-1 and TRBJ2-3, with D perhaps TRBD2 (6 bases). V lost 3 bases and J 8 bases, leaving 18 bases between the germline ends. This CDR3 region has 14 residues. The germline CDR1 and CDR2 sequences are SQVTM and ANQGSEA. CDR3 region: CSVEKSTSRGTQYF. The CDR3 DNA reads TGCAGCGTTGAGAAATCGACTAGTAGGGGTACGCAGTATTTT.

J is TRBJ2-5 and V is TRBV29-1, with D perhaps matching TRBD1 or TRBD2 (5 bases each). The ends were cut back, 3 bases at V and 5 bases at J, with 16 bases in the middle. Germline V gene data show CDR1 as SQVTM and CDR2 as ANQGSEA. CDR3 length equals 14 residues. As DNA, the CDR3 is TGCAGCGTTGACCCTGAGGGGTTACGGGAGACCCAGTACTTC. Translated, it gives CSVDPEGLRETQYF. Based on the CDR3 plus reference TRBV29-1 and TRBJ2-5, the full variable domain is SAVISQKPSRDICQRGTSLTIQCQVDSQVTMMFWYRQQPGQSLTLIATANQGSEATYESGFVIDKFPISRPNLTFSTLTVSNMSPEDSSIYLCSVDPEGLRETQYFGPGTRLLVL.

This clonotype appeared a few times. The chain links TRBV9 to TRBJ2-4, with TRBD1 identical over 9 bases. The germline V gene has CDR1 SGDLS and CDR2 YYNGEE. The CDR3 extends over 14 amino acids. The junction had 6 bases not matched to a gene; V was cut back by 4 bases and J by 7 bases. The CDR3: CASSLQGAGNIQYF. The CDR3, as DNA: TGTGCCAGCAGCTTACAGGGGGCTGGGAACATTCAGTACTTC.

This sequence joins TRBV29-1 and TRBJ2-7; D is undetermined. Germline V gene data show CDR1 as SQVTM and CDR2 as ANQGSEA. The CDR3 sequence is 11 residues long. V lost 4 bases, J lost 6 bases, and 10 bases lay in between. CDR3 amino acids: CSVGKGSEQYF. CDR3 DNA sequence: TGCAGCGTTGGCAAGGGTAGCGAGCAGTACTTC.

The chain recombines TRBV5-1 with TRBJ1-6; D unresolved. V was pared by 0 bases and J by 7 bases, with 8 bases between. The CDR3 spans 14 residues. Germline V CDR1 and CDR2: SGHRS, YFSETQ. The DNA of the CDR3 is TGCGCCAGCAGCTTGGCGGAATCGAATTCACCCCTCCACTTT. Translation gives CASSLAESNSPLHF.

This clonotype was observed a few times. The CDR3 protein is CASSIRRGGLDEQFF. CDR3 bases: TGTGCCAGTAGTATCCGGCGGGGGGGCCTCGATGAGCAGTTCTTC. The gene calls are TRBV19 and TRBJ2-1, with 9 bases fitting TRBD2. The CDR3 contains 15 residues. Germline-derived CDR1 and CDR2 are LNHDA and SQIVND (reference sequence). With 3 bases clipped from V and 8 bases from J, the junction kept 8 bases outside the gene matches.

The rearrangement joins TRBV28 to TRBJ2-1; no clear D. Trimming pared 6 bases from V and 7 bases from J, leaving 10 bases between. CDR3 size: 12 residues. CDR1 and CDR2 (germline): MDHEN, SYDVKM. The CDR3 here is CASSRVVNEQFF. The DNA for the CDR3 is TGTGCCAGCAGCAGAGTAGTAAATGAGCAGTTCTTC.